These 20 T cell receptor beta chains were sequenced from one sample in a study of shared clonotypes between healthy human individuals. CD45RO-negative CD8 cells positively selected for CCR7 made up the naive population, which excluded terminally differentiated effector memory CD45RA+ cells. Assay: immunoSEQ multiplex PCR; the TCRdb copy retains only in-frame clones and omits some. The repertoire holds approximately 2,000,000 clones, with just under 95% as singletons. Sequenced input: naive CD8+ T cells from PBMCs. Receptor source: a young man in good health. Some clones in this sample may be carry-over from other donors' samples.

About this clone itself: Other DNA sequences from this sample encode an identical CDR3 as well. The CDR3 DNA reads as TGTGCCAGTAGTATAGTACCAGGGGTGAACACTGAAGCTTTCTTT. This translates into CASSIVPGVNTEAFF. The V and J genes are TRBV19 and TRBJ1-1; perhaps TRBD1 as D (6 bases). The CDR3 covers 15 residues. Germline V gene data show CDR1 as LNHDA and CDR2 as SQIVND (reference sequence). The V end was cut by 1 base, the J end by 0 bases, with 9 bases between.

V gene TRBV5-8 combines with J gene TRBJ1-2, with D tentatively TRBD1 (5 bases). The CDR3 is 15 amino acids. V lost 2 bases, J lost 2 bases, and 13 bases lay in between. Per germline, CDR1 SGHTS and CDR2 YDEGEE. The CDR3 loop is CASSLRDVANYGYTF. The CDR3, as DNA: TGTGCCAGCAGCTTAAGGGACGTCGCGAACTATGGCTACACCTTC.

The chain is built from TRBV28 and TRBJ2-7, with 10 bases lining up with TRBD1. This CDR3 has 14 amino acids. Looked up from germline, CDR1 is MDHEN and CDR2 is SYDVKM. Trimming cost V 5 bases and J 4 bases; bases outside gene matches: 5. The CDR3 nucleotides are TGTGCCAGCAGTGTGACAGGGGGCATGTACGAGCAGTACTTC. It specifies CASSVTGGMYEQYF.

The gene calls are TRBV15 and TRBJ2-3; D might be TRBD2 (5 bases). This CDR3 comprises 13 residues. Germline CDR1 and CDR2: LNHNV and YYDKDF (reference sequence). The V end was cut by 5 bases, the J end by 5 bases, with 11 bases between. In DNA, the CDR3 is TGTGCCACCAGCGGATATGCGGGAGATACGCAGTATTTT. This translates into CATSGYAGDTQYF.

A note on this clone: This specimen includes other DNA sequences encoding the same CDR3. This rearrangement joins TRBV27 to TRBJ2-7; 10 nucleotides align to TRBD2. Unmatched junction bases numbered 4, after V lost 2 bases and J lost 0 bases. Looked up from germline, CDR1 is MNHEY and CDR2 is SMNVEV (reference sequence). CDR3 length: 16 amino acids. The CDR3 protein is CASSLTLAGASYEQYF. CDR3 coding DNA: TGTGCCAGCAGTTTAACCCTAGCGGGAGCCTCCTACGAGCAGTACTTC.

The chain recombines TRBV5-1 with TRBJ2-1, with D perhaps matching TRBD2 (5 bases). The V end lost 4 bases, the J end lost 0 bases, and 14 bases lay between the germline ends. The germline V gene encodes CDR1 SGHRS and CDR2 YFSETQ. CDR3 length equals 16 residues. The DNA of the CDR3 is TGCGCCAGCAGCCGGGGAGAGGGCTTCTCCTACAATGAGCAGTTCTTC. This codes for CASSRGEGFSYNEQFF.

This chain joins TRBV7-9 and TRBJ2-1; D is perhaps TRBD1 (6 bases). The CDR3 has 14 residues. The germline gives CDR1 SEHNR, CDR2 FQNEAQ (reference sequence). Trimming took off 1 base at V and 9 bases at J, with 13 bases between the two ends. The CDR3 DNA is TGTGCCAGCAGCTTAGTAGGCCGAGGGGGTGAGCAGTTCTTC. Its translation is CASSLVGRGGEQFF. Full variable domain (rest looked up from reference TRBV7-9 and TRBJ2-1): DTGVSQNPRHKITKRGQNVTFRCDPISEHNRLYWYRQTLGQGPEFLTYFQNEAQLEKSRLLSDRFSAERPKGSFSTLEIQRTEQGDSAMYLCASSLVGRGGEQFFGPGTRLTVL.

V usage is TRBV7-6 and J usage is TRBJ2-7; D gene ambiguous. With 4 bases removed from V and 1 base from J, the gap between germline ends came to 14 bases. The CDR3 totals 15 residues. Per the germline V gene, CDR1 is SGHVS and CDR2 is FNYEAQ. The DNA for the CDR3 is TGTGCCAGCAGCTCGATCCTGGGTCTTTCCTACGAGCAGTACTTC. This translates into CASSSILGLSYEQYF. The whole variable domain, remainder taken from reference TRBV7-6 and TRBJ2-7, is GAGVSQSPRYKVTKRGQDVALRCDPISGHVSLYWYRQALGQGPEFLTYFNYEAQQDKSGLPNDRFSAERPEGSISTLTIQRTEQRDSAMYRCASSSILGLSYEQYFGPGTRLTVT.

The CDR3 reads CASTSEMGDTQYF. CDR3 DNA sequence: TGCGCCAGCACCTCTGAAATGGGAGATACGCAGTATTTT. The chain carries TRBV5-1 and TRBJ2-3; D is unclear. CDR1 is SGHRS, CDR2 YFSETQ, per germline. This CDR3 comprises 13 residues. Trimming stripped 6 bases from V and 5 bases from J, with 13 bases between.

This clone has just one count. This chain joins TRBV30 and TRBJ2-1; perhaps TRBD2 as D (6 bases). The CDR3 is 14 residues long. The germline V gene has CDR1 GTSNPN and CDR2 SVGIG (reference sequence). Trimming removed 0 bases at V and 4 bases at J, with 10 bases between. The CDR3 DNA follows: TGTGCCTGGAGTGTAGCGGCGGGGTACAATGAGCAGTTCTTC. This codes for CAWSVAAGYNEQFF.

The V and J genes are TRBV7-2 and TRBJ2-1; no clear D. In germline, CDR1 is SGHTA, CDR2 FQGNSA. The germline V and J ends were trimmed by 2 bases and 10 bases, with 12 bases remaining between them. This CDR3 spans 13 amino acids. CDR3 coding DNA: TGTGCCAGCAGCTTACCCCCCTCGTACGAGCAGTTCTTC. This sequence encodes CASSLPPSYEQFF. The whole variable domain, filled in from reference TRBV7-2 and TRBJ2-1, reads GAGVSQSPSNKVTEKGKDVELRCDPISGHTALYWYRQSLGQGLEFLIYFQGNSAPDKSGLPSDRFSAERTGGSVSTLTIQRTQQEDSAVYLCASSLPPSYEQFFGPGTRLTVL.

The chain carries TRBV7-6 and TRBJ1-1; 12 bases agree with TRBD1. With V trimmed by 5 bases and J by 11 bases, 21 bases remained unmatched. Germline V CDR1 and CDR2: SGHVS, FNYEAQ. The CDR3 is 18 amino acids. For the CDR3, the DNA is TGTGCCAGCAGCCCAAACCCGGGACAGGGGGCCGTTCTTCTAGGGGCTTTCTTT. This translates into CASSPNPGQGAVLLGAFF.

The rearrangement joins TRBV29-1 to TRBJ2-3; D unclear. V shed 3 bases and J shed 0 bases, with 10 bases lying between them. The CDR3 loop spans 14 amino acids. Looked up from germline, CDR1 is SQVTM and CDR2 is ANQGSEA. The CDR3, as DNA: TGCAGCGTTGACGGCGCGGCAAGCACAGATACGCAGTATTTT. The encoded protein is CSVDGAASTDTQYF.

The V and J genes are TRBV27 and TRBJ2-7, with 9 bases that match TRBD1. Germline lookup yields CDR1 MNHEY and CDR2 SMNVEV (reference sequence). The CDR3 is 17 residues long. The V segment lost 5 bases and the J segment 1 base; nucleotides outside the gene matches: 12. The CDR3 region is CASSPKTRDRESYEQYF. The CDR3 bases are TGTGCCAGCAGTCCAAAGACAAGGGACAGGGAGTCCTACGAGCAGTACTTC.

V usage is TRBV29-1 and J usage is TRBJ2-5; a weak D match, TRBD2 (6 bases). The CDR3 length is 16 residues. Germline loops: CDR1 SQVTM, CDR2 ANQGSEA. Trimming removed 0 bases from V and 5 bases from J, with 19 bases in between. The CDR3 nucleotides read TGCAGCGTTGAAGAGTCGGCGGGACTCCTGGGGGAGACCCAGTACTTC. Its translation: CSVEESAGLLGETQYF.

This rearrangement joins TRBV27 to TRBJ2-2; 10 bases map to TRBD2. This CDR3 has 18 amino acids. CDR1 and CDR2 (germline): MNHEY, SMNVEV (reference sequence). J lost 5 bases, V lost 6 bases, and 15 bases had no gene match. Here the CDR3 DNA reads TGTGCCAGCAGCAAGCGCGAGCGGGGGGGCGCCCCAACCGGGGAGCTGTTTTTT. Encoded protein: CASSKRERGGAPTGELFF.

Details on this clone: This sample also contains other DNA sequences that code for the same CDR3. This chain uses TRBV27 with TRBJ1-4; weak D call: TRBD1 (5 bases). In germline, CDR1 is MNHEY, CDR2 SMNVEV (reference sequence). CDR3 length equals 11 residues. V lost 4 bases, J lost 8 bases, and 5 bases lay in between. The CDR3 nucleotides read TGTGCCAGCAGTTCAGGGGAAAAACTGTTTTTT. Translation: CASSSGEKLFF.

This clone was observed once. The CDR3 DNA sequence: TGTGCCAGCAGCCGGCCCTTAGCCAAAAACATTCAGTACTTC. Translated, it gives CASSRPLAKNIQYF. This chain uses TRBV11-2 with TRBJ2-4; D gene ambiguous. The CDR3 is made up of 14 amino acids. V was trimmed by 5 bases and J by 0 bases, leaving 8 bases between them. The germline V gene encodes CDR1 SGHAT and CDR2 FQNNGV.

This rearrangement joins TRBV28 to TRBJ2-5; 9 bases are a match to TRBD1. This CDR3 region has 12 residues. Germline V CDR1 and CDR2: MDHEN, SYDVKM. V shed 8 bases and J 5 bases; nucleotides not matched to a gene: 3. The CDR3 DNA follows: TGTGCCAGCTGCGGACAGGGGGAGACCCAGTACTTC. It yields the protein CASCGQGETQYF.

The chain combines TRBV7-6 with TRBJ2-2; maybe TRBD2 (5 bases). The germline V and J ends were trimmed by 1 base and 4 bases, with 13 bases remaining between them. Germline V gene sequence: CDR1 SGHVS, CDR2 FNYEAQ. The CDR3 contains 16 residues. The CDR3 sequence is CASSLVRGLGTGELFF. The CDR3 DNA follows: TGTGCCAGCAGCTTAGTCCGAGGACTCGGCACCGGGGAGCTGTTTTTT.